A selection of T cell receptor beta chains follows, all from one sample in a study of blood T cells in healthy people across ages. TCRdb independently ran MiXCR on the 5' RACE reads; one entry per CDR3 protein. The profile shows about a million distinct CDR3 sequences, 35% to 40% of them singletons. What was sequenced was blood. Receptor source: a man aged 18-30 years in good health. Both conserved end residues are part of each CDR3. The D gene is left open where the match is weak. The listing skips clone size in some rows; elsewhere it reads once, few, many or a size class.

D gene	V gene	clone size	J gene	CDR3 DNA	CDR3 protein
.	TRBV16	.	TRBJ2-3	TGTGCCAGCAGCCGGGCGGGGAAGTACACAGATACGCAGTATTTT	CASSRAGKYTDTQYF
.	TRBV14	once	TRBJ1-5	TGTGCCAGCAGCCAAGAGGGGGTCCGGCCCCAGCATTTT	CASSQEGVRPQHF
TRBD1	TRBV7-3	few	TRBJ2-1	TGTGCCAGCAGCTCGATCCAGGACAGGGTTTCTTTCAATGAGCAGTTCTTC	CASSSIQDRVSFNEQFF
TRBD1	TRBV28	.	TRBJ1-1	TGTGCCAGCACCCCACAGGGCTACAGGGGTTACATGAACACTGAAGCTTTCTTT	CASTPQGYRGYMNTEAFF
.	TRBV6-6	.	TRBJ1-2	TGTGCCAGCAGTCAGATTGGGGGAAGCTATGGCTACACCTTC	CASSQIGGSYGYTF
TRBD1	TRBV25-1	.	TRBJ1-4	TGTGCCAGCAGTGAATGGTCAGGGGGAAATGAAAAACTGTTTTTT	CASSEWSGGNEKLFF
.	TRBV3-1	few	TRBJ1-4	TGTGCCAGCAGCCTCCTCGGAGTGGCTAATGAAAAACTGTTTTTT	CASSLLGVANEKLFF
.	TRBV7-2	.	TRBJ1-4	TGTGCCAGCAGCTTAAGTCGGATTAATGAAAAACTGTTTTTT	CASSLSRINEKLFF
TRBD2	TRBV27	few	TRBJ2-7	TGTGCCAGCATCCCGTTTAGCGGGGGAGGGTACGAGCAGTACTTC	CASIPFSGGGYEQYF
.	TRBV7-3	few	TRBJ2-2	TGTGCCAGCAGCTTAAGGGGCAGGTCGCCCGGGGAGCTGTTTTTT	CASSLRGRSPGELFF
.	TRBV7-9	few	TRBJ1-2	TGTGCCAGCAGCTCGCCTGAGAAGGACGCTAACTATGGCTACACCTTC	CASSSPEKDANYGYTF
.	TRBV5-1	few	TRBJ2-2	TGCGCCAGCAGCTTGAGTTCAGGGCGCACCGGGGAGCTGTTTTTT	CASSLSSGRTGELFF
.	TRBV20-1	few	TRBJ1-2	TGCAGTGCCTGGGGGGATGGCTACACCTTC	CSAWGDGYTF
.	TRBV4-2	once	TRBJ2-3	TGTGGCAGCAGCCAAGAGGCAGTGGAATACACAGATACGCAGTATTTT	CGSSQEAVEYTDTQYF
.	TRBV3-1	.	TRBJ1-2	TGTGCCACTTCATCCCGGGACGCAATGTATGGCTACACCTTC	CATSSRDAMYGYTF
.	TRBV7-2	.	TRBJ2-6	TGTGCCAGCAGCTTAGTGGTCGTTCTCTCTGGGGCCAACGTCCTGACTTTC	CASSLVVVLSGANVLTF
.	TRBV4-2	many	TRBJ1-5	TGTGCCAGCAGCCAGCACTGGGGGGGTCAGCCCCAGCATTTT	CASSQHWGGQPQHF
.	TRBV12-3/TRBV12-4	.	TRBJ1-2	TGTGCCAGCACCGACGGAGAGGGAAAACAAGGCCGCTATGGCTACACCTTC	CASTDGEGKQGRYGYTF
TRBD2	TRBV20-1	.	TRBJ2-4	TGCAGTGCTAGAGATCAACTAGCGGGGGGGCCGGCCAAAAACATTCAGTACTTC	CSARDQLAGGPAKNIQYF
.	TRBV3-1	.	TRBJ2-7	TGTGCCAGCAGCCAAGAACCTAGCAATGAGCAGTACTTC	CASSQEPSNEQYF
TRBD1	TRBV20-1	.	TRBJ1-2	TGCAGTACTAGAGATCCCACAGGGGAGGTCTATGGCTACACCTTC	CSTRDPTGEVYGYTF
.	TRBV20-1	.	TRBJ1-2	TGCAGTGCTTCTGACGGTGGACTTAACTATGGCTACACCTTC	CSASDGGLNYGYTF
.	TRBV25-1	.	TRBJ1-5	TGTGTCAACGGGTTCGGGAGGATAATAAGGAATCAGCCCCAGCATTTT	CVNGFGRIIRNQPQHF
.	TRBV20-1	.	TRBJ1-2	TGCAGTGCTAGGGTTAGCTTCCTAGCTAACTATGGCTACACCTTC	CSARVSFLANYGYTF
.	TRBV4-3	.	TRBJ1-2	TGCGCCAGCAGCCAAGGTCGGGCGAGCTATGGCTACACCTTC	CASSQGRASYGYTF
.	TRBV7-9	few	TRBJ1-1	TGTGCCAGCAGCGCCTCTATTGAAGCTTTCTTT	CASSASIEAFF
.	TRBV12-3/TRBV12-4	.	TRBJ1-5	TGTGCCAGCAGTTTGGGGTTGGGGGGGACTCAGCCCCAGCATTTT	CASSLGLGGTQPQHF
.	TRBV5-1	few	TRBJ2-3	TGCGCCAGCAGCTTGGCCGCGGACAGAGATACGCAGTATTTT	CASSLAADRDTQYF
.	TRBV20-1	few	TRBJ1-2	TGCAGTGCTACCACGGCTACTAACTATGGCTACACCTTC	CSATTATNYGYTF
TRBD1	TRBV4-3	few	TRBJ1-4	TGCGCCAGCAGCCAAGATAGGGGGCGCGGAAACGCGGGGTATGAAAAACTGTTTTTT	CASSQDRGRGNAGYEKLFF
.	TRBV12-3/TRBV12-4	few	TRBJ1-1	TGTGCCAGCAGTTCAGGGTCCACTGAAGCTTTCTTT	CASSSGSTEAFF
.	TRBV12-3/TRBV12-4	many	TRBJ1-6	TGTGCCAGCAGTTTGGAAGACCTCTATAATTCACCCCTCCACTTT	CASSLEDLYNSPLHF
.	TRBV2	few	TRBJ2-1	TGTGCCAGCAGCCCAGGTGCTTTGAATGAGCAGTTCTTC	CASSPGALNEQFF
TRBD1	TRBV20-1	.	TRBJ1-5	TGCAGTGCTACGACAGGGGGCTGGGGCAATCAGCCCCAGCATTTT	CSATTGGWGNQPQHF
.	TRBV6-5	few	TRBJ2-1	TGTGCCAGCAGTTACTCGAGAGGAGACAATGAGCAGTTCTTC	CASSYSRGDNEQFF
.	TRBV5-1	.	TRBJ1-2	TGCGCCAGCAGCCCCGGGCGAGGATTTCGAGGCTACACCTTC	CASSPGRGFRGYTF
TRBD2	TRBV20-1	.	TRBJ2-1	TGCAGTGCTAAGGCGGGGGTGTACAATGAGCAGTTCTTC	CSAKAGVYNEQFF
.	TRBV7-2	.	TRBJ1-4	TGTGCCAGCAGCTTATTTATGGGGGCAATTGAAAAACTGTTTTTT	CASSLFMGAIEKLFF
.	TRBV10-3	.	TRBJ2-3	TGTGCCATCCTCGGACGGAGCACAGATACGCAGTATTTT	CAILGRSTDTQYF
TRBD1	TRBV10-1	.	TRBJ2-1	TGCGCCAGCAGCGACACAGGGGCGGCCTACAATGAGCAGTTCTTC	CASSDTGAAYNEQFF